Each of the 9 T cell receptor beta chains below was sequenced from the same sample in a study of response to subunit inactivated influenza vaccine. TCRdb recomputed calls from the RT-PCR reads with MiXCR, one row per CDR3 protein. The sample consists of a few hundred thousand distinct CDR3 sequences, 20% to 25% of them appearing once. The specimen comprised PBMCs from blood, sampled approximately 22 months after vaccination. The receptors were sampled from a man aged 50 to 69 who received an inactivated influenza vaccine.

This chain connects TRBV27 to TRBJ2-3; D may be TRBD2 (5 bases). The V and J ends lost 5 bases and 2 bases respectively, with 14 bases between them. This CDR3 contains 15 residues. CDR1 and CDR2 from the germline V gene are MNHEY and SMNVEV (reference sequence). CDR3 nucleotides: TGTGCCAGCAGTCGACTATCAATCACCACAGATACGCAGTATTTT. Its translation: CASSRLSITTDTQYF.

The chain is built from TRBV5-5 and TRBJ2-1; the D is unclear. V gave up 1 base and J gave up 7 bases, with 12 bases separating them. The CDR3 consists of 14 residues. From germline, CDR1 is SGHKS and CDR2 YYEKEE (reference sequence). CDR3 DNA sequence: TGTGCCAGCAGCTTGTGGCTTCACGGGAATGAGCAGTTCTTC. Translation gives CASSLWLHGNEQFF.

The chain uses TRBV9 and TRBJ1-2; tentatively, D is TRBD1 (5 bases). The germline gives CDR1 SGDLS, CDR2 YYNGEE. Trimming stripped 0 bases from V and 4 bases from J, with 10 bases between. CDR3 size: 14 residues. CDR3 sequence (DNA): TGTGCCAGCAGCGTAGCAGGGACTCTCTATGGCTACACCTTC. It codes for CASSVAGTLYGYTF.

This clonotype was found a few times. The CDR3: CASSQDSAHTDTQYF. The CDR3 coding sequence is TGTGCCAGCAGCCAAGATTCCGCCCACACAGATACGCAGTATTTT. This sequence joins TRBV4-2 and TRBJ2-3, with D unresolved. The CDR3 totals 15 residues. The V and J ends lost 0 bases and 2 bases respectively, with 9 bases between them. Germline V CDR1 and CDR2: LGHNA, YNFKEQ.

The table lists this clonotype with a few counts. The chain carries TRBV7-2 and TRBJ2-1, with 11 bases lining up with TRBD1. The CDR3 has 16 residues. CDR1 SGHTA and CDR2 FQGNSA come from the germline V gene. V lost 6 bases, J lost 6 bases, and 10 bases stayed unmatched. This CDR3 is CASRFQGQGVFNEQFF. CDR3 in DNA: TGTGCCAGCAGATTTCAGGGACAGGGGGTTTTCAATGAGCAGTTCTTC.

This clonotype was seen a few times. V usage is TRBV12-3 or TRBV12-4 and J usage is TRBJ2-3, with a weak D call TRBD2 (6 bases). V was trimmed by 3 bases and J by 6 bases, leaving 7 bases between them. The CDR3 has 12 residues. CDR3 protein: CASSFGGDTQYF. CDR3 in DNA: TGTGCCAGCAGTTTTGGAGGGGATACGCAGTATTTT.

The gene calls are TRBV7-9 and TRBJ1-2, with 9 bases aligning to TRBD1. Trimming at V came to 4 bases and at J to 7 bases, leaving 10 bases not matched to a gene. The CDR3 extends over 15 amino acids. Germline CDR1 SEHNR, CDR2 FQNEAQ (reference sequence). This CDR3 is CASSYTRTGEGGYTF. CDR3 DNA: TGTGCCAGCAGCTATACCAGGACAGGGGAAGGTGGCTACACCTTC.

CDR3 DNA sequence: TGCGCCAGCAGCCTAGGTCCTAGGGAAGGCTACACCTTC. It is translated as CASSLGPREGYTF. This chain uses TRBV4-3 with TRBJ1-2; D remains ambiguous. This CDR3 has 13 amino acids. V shed 4 bases and J shed 8 bases, with 14 bases lying between them. In germline, CDR1 is LGHNA, CDR2 YSLEER.

This clonotype was observed a handful of times. The V and J genes are TRBV6-2 or TRBV6-3 and TRBJ1-1; D is perhaps TRBD1 (5 bases). Germline V gene lookup returns CDR1 MNHEY and CDR2 SVGEGT. Trimming shortened V by 4 bases and J by 3 bases, and 12 bases separated the two germline ends. The CDR3 consists of 14 residues. CDR3: CASSLQGKYTEAFF. CDR3 DNA: TGTGCCAGCAGTTTGCAGGGAAAGTACACTGAAGCTTTCTTT.